The T cell receptor (beta chain) under discussion was sequenced for a study of regulatory T cells in long-lasting Graves disease. Germline-derived CDR1 and CDR2 are SGHTA and FQGNSA. The CDR3 spans 16 residues. The germline V and J ends were trimmed by 2 bases and 2 bases, with 16 bases remaining between them. Time point meaning: persistent/refractory GD, antithyroid drugs over 5 years with positive TRAb. The TCR library was prepared using RNA isolated from PBMCs. The authors drew about 9 milliliters of peripheral blood into EDTA tubes. Library construction for TCR beta used iRepertoire HTBI primers and Arm-PCR of CDR3 regions. MiXCR was run by TCRdb on the multiplex PCR reads, yielding one entry per CDR3 protein. The table records roughly 300,000 distinct CDR3 sequences, roughly a fifth of them present only once. This clonotype was counted only a few times. What it recognizes is unknown. Study findings and constraints: Study of thyroid tissue was not done, with only peripheral blood studied.

The material sequenced was peripheral blood mononuclear cells (PBMCs), taken when the disease was refractory, from a patient treated with antithyroid drugs. The source of this sequence is a female donor with Graves disease. The gene calls are TRBV7-2 and TRBJ2-7; maybe TRBD2 (5 bases). The DNA for the CDR3 is TGTGCCAGCAGCTTAACAGACGAACCGGGAACCTACGAGCAGTACTTC. Protein sequence: CASSLTDEPGTYEQYF.